These 11 T cell receptor beta chains were sequenced from one sample in a study of shared clonotypes between healthy human individuals (dated by TCRdb to the early 2020s). Library generation was performed with the immunoSEQ multiplex PCR assay. TCRdb limited this immuneACCESS table to in-frame rearrangements with V and J called. A share of clones is missing; checked studies link under half to unresolved V genes, and the rest is unexplained. The sample profile shows about 520,000 clones; around 96% of them were found once. The ten largest clones represent 0.05% to 0.08% of the sample. The sequencing input was naive CD4+ T cells sorted from blood. The sample's cell subset or site label is to be understood as: CD45RA+ positively selected. The receptors stem from a woman in her 30s in good health.

The gene calls are TRBV28 and TRBJ2-7, with D possibly TRBD2 on 5 matching bases. The V end was cut by 4 bases, the J end by 0 bases, with 10 bases between. CDR1 and CDR2 (germline): MDHEN, SYDVKM. The CDR3 length is 14 residues. The CDR3 DNA follows: TGTGCCAGCAGTTACAGCGGCAGCTCCTACGAGCAGTACTTC. Protein product: CASSYSGSSYEQYF.

This chain uses TRBV2 with TRBJ2-5; D remains ambiguous. Germline CDR1 is SNHLY and CDR2 is FYNNEI. Trimming shortened V by 9 bases and J by 5 bases, and 16 bases separated the two germline ends. The CDR3 sequence is 13 residues long. CDR3 in amino acids: CASTIQRAETQYF. The CDR3 region has the DNA TGTGCCAGTACGATTCAGCGCGCGGAGACCCAGTACTTC.

This clone was found once. The rearrangement links TRBV11-1 to TRBJ2-3, with D maybe TRBD2 (6 bases). Germline assignment: CDR1 SGHAT and CDR2 FQDESV (reference sequence). CDR3 length: 17 amino acids. V was cut by 1 base and J by 1 base, with 15 bases left in between. Here the CDR3 DNA reads TGTGCCAGCAGCTTAGATTTAGGCGGGACTGGCACAGATACGCAGTATTTT. Protein product: CASSLDLGGTGTDTQYF.

The chain carries TRBV18 and TRBJ2-3; a possible D gene is TRBD1 (5 bases). Germline lookup yields CDR1 KGHSH and CDR2 LQKENI. The CDR3 extends over 16 amino acids. V shed 1 base and J shed 2 bases, with 13 bases lying between them. CDR3 protein: CASSPLSGAYTDTQYF. CDR3 sequence (DNA): TGTGCCAGCTCACCACTGTCTGGGGCGTACACAGATACGCAGTATTTT.

The rearrangement joins TRBV6-6 to TRBJ2-2; 8 bases fit TRBD2. The V gene's germline CDR1 is MNHNY and CDR2 SVGAGI (reference sequence). V shed 2 bases, J shed 0 bases, and the junction held 2 bases outside the gene matches. The CDR3 length is 16 residues. The CDR3 sequence is CASSYQTSANTGELFF. DNA of the CDR3: TGTGCCAGCAGTTACCAGACTAGCGCGAACACCGGGGAGCTGTTTTTT.

The chain employs TRBV18 and TRBJ2-7, with D possibly matching TRBD2 (5 bases). The V and J ends lost 3 bases and 12 bases respectively, with 18 bases between them. The germline CDR1 and CDR2 sequences are KGHSH and LQKENI. The CDR3 totals 13 residues. In nucleotides, the CDR3 is TGTGCCAGCTCACCGGGAGCAGAAAAATTTAGGTACTTC. It is translated as CASSPGAEKFRYF.

This sequence joins TRBV28 and TRBJ2-7; 7 nucleotides align to TRBD1. Germline V gene data show CDR1 as MDHEN and CDR2 as SYDVKM. The CDR3 covers 14 residues. Trimming at V came to 5 bases and at J to 3 bases, leaving 7 bases not matched to a gene. Written as DNA, the CDR3 is TGTGCCAGCAGTCTTGGACAGGCCCGCTACGAGCAGTACTTC. This gives the protein CASSLGQARYEQYF.

The table lists this clone with a count of one. The chain links TRBV6-6 to TRBJ2-5; tentative D call: TRBD1 (6 bases). Trimming removed 6 bases at V and 5 bases at J, with 16 bases between. The CDR3 extends over 14 amino acids. CDR1 is MNHNY, CDR2 SVGAGI, per germline (reference sequence). The CDR3 sequence: CASRVLGGRETQYF. The CDR3 bases are TGTGCCAGCAGAGTCCTTGGGGGCAGGGAGACCCAGTACTTC.

The chain links TRBV7-8 to TRBJ1-1; D is ambiguous. CDR3 length equals 14 residues. The germline gives CDR1 SGHVS, CDR2 FQNEAQ. Deletions cut 6 bases from V and 1 base from J, with 12 bases between. CDR3 region: CASRYEGRNTEAFF. The DNA of the CDR3 is TGTGCCAGCAGATACGAGGGCCGGAACACTGAAGCTTTCTTT.

The chain joins TRBV6-1 to TRBJ1-1; the match to TRBD1 covers 7 bases. CDR1 and CDR2 from the germline V gene are MNHNS and SASEGT. Trimming cost V 6 bases and J 0 bases; bases outside gene matches: 4. The CDR3 has 14 residues. The CDR3 coding sequence is TGTGCCAGCAGGGGACAGTCCATGAACACTGAAGCTTTCTTT. Amino acid sequence: CASRGQSMNTEAFF.

V is TRBV15 and J is TRBJ2-7, with 8 positions matching TRBD2. From germline, CDR1 is LNHNV and CDR2 YYDKDF (reference sequence). The CDR3 is made up of 15 amino acids. V shed 1 base and J 7 bases; nucleotides not matched to a gene: 9. The CDR3 loop reads CATSRAVAGTGEQYF. The CDR3 DNA reads as TGTGCCACCAGCAGAGCGGTAGCGGGAACGGGGGAGCAGTACTTC.